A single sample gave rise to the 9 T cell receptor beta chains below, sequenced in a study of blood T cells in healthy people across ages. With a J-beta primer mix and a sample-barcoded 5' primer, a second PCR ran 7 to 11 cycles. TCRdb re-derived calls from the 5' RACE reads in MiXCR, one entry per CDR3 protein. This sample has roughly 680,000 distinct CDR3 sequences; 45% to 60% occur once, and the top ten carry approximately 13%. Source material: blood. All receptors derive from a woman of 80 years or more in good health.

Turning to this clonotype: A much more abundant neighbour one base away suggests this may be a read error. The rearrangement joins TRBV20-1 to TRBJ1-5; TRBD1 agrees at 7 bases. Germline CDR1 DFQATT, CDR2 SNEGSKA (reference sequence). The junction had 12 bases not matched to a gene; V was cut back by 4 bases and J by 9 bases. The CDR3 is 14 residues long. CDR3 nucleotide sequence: TGCAGTGCTACCCAGGGGGGGCTTTATCCGCCCCAGCATTTT. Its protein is CSATQGGLYPPQHF.

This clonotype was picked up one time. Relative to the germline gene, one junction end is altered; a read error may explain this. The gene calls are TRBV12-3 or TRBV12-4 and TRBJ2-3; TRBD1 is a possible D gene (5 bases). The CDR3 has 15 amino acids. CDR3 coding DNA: TGTGCCAGCAGCCCTGACAGAGCGAGAGCAGATGCGCAGTATTTT. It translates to CASSPDRARADAQYF.

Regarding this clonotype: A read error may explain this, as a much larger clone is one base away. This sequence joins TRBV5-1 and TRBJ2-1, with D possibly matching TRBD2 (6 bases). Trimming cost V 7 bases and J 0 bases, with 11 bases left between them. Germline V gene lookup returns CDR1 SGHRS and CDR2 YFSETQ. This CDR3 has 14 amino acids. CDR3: CASGGGTSYNEQFF. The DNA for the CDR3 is TGCGCCAGCGGCGGCGGGACCTCCTACAATGAGCAGTTCTTC.

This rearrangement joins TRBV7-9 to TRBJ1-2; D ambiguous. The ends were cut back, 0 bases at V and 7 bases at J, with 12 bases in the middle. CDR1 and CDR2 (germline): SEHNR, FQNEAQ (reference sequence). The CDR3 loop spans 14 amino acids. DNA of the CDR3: TGTGCCAGCAGCTTAGCATCAGGTTTGGCTGGCTACACCTTC. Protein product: CASSLASGLAGYTF. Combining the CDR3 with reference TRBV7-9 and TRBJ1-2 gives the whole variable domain DTGVSQNPRHKITKRGQNVTFRCDPISEHNRLYWYRQTLGQGPEFLTYFQNEAQLEKSRLLSDRFSAERPKGSFSTLEIQRTEQGDSAMYLCASSLASGLAGYTFGSGTRLTVV.

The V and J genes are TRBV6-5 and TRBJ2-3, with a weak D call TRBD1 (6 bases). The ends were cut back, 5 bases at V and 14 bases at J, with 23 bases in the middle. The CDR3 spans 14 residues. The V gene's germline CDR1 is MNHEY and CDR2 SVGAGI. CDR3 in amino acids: CASSPDSRNRYAYF. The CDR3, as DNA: TGTGCCAGCAGTCCGGACAGCCGCAACAGATACGCGTATTTT.

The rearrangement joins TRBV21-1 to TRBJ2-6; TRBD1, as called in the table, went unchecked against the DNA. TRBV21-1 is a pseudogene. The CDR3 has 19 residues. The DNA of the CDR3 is TGTGCCAGCATGAAAGGAGGACAGGTTTCCCACTCTGGGGCCAACGTCCTGACTTTC. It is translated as CASMKGGQVSHSGANVLTF.

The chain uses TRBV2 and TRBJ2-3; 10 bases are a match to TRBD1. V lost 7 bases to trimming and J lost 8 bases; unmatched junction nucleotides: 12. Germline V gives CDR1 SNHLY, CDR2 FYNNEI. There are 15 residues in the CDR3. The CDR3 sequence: CASITIWDRGPTQYF. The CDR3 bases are TGTGCCAGCATTACCATTTGGGACAGGGGACCTACGCAGTATTTT.

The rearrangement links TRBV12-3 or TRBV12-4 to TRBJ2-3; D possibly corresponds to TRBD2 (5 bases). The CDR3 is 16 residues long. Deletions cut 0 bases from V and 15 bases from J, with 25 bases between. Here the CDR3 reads CASSLAYTAGADMEYF. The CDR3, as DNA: TGTGCCAGCAGTTTAGCGTACACCGCGGGCGCAGATATGGAATATTTT.

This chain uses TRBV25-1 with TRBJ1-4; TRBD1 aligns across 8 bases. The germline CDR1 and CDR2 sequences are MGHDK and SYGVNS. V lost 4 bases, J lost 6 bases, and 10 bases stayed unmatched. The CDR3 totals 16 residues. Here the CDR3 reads CASSADRVGLYEKLFF. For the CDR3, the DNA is TGTGCCAGCAGTGCGGACAGGGTTGGATTGTATGAAAAACTGTTTTTT.